This T cell receptor beta chain was retrieved from a study of T cells in Graves' hyperthyroidism and ophthalmopathy. TCR beta CDR3 regions were amplified from RNA. During a first-round RT-PCR of the TCR CDR3, the HTBI primer set was used. TCRdb re-derived calls from the multiplex PCR reads in MiXCR, one entry per CDR3 protein. The sample has about 480,000 distinct CDR3 sequences; about 24% are singletons. This CDR3 has 14 amino acids. Germline lookup yields CDR1 LGHDT and CDR2 YNNKEL (reference sequence). Trimming took 0 bases from V and 7 from J, leaving 9 bases between them. Ophthalmopathy patients had moderate-to-severe active disease, CAS ≥3, NOSPECS ≥4, and disease duration under 3 months. Lactation, pregnancy, other autoimmune disease or uncontrolled infection excluded patients.

The sequence derives from a woman between 25 and 40 years old with Graves' ophthalmopathy. Material: blood. This chain uses TRBV3-1 with TRBJ2-2; D uncertain. The chain's CDR3 is CASSQDLVIGELFF. Written as DNA, the CDR3 is TGTGCCAGCAGCCAAGATCTTGTAATCGGGGAGCTGTTTTTT.